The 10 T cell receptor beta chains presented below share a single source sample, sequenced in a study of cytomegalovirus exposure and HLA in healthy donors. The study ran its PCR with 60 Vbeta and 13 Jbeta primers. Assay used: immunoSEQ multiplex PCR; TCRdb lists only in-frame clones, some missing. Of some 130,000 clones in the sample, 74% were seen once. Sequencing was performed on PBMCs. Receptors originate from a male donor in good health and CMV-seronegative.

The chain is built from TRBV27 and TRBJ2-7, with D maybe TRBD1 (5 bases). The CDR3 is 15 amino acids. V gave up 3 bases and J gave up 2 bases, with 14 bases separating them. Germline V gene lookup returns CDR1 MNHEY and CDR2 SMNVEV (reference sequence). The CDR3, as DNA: TGTGCCAGCAGTTTTGGGCAGGGTAAGGCCTACGAGCAGTACTTC. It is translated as CASSFGQGKAYEQYF.

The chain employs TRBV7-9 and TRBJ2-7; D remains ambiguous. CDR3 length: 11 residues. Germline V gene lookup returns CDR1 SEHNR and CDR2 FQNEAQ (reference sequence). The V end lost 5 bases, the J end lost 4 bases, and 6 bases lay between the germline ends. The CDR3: CASSARYEQYF. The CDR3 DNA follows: TGTGCCAGCAGCGCCCGGTACGAGCAGTACTTC.

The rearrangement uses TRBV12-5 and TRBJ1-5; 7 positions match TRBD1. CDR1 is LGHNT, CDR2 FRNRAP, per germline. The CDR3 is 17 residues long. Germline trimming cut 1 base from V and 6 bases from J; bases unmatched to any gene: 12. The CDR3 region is CASGLAADRVVRQPQHF. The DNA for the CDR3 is TGTGCTAGTGGTTTGGCCGCCGACAGGGTAGTACGTCAGCCCCAGCATTTT.

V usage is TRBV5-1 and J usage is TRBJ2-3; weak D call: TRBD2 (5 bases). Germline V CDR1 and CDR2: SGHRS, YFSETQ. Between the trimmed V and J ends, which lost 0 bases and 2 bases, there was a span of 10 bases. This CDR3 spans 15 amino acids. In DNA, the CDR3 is TGCGCCAGCAGCTTGGGGACTTTTCCCACAGATACGCAGTATTTT. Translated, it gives CASSLGTFPTDTQYF. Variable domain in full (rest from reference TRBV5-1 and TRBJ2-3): KAGVTQTPRYLIKTRGQQVTLSCSPISGHRSVSWYQQTPGQGLQFLFEYFSETQRNKGNFPGRFSGRQFSNSRSEMNVSTLELGDSALYLCASSLGTFPTDTQYFGPGTRLTVL.

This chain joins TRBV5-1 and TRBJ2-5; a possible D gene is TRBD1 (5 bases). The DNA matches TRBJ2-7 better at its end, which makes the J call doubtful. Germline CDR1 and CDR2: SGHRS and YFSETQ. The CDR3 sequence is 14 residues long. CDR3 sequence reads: CASSPLDMSYEQYF. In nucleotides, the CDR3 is TGCGCCAGCAGCCCCCTGGACATGTCCTACGAGCAGTACTTC.

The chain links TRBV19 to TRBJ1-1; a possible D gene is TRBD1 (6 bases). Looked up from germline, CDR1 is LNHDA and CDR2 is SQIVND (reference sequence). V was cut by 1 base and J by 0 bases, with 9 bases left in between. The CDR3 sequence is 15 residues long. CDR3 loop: CASSIVGGVNTEAFF. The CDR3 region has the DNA TGTGCCAGTAGTATAGTTGGGGGCGTGAACACTGAAGCTTTCTTT.

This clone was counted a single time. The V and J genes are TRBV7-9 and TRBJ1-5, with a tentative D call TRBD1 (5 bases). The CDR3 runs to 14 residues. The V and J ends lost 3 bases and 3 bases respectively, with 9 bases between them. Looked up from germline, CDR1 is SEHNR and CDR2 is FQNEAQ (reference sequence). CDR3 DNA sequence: TGTGCCAGCAGCTTCTCAGGGAACAATCAGCCCCAGCATTTT. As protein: CASSFSGNNQPQHF.

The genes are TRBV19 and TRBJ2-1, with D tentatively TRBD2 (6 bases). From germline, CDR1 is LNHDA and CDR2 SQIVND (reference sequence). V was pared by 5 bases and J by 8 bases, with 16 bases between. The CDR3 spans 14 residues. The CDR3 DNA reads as TGTGCCAGTAGTCCTCACGCGGGGAGTTATGAGCAGTTCTTC. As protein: CASSPHAGSYEQFF.

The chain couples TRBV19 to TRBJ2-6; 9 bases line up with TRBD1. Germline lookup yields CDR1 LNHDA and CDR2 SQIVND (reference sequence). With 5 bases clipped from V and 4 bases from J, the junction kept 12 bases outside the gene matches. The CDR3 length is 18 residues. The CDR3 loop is CASSRRTGQGAGANVLTF. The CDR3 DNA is TGTGCCAGTAGTCGGCGAACGGGACAGGGCGCCGGGGCCAACGTCCTGACTTTC.

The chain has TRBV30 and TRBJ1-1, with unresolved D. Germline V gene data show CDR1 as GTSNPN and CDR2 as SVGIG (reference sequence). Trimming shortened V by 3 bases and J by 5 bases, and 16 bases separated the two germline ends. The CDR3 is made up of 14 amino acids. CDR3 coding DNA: TGTGCCTGGAGCCGCCTAAACGGGTGGACTGAAGCTTTCTTT. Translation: CAWSRLNGWTEAFF.